These T cell receptor beta chains were read from a single sample in a study of blood T cell repertoires in COVID-19. This table comes from immunoSEQ multiplex PCR, and its TCRdb copy is limited to in-frame clones, with some not included. In the table there are about 240,000 clones, roughly 76% of which are singletons. The sequencing input was peripheral blood. Every receptor here comes from a woman aged 80 or older with COVID-19, enrolled during active disease. Each CDR3 is given with its conserved first and last residue. A D gene is named only where the DNA matches it firmly. Expanded clones are given a class, and other clones once, few, many or no size at all.

J gene: TRBJ1-2
clone size: -
V gene: TRBV5-5
D gene: TRBD1
CDR3 DNA: TGTGCCAGCAGCCCATACAGGGGGGACTATGGCTACACCTTC
CDR3 protein: CASSPYRGDYGYTF

J gene: TRBJ2-3
clone size: -
V gene: TRBV6-5
D gene: TRBD2
CDR3 DNA: TGTGCCAGCCAGCGGGGGGGATTCACAGATACGCAGTATTTT
CDR3 protein: CASQRGGFTDTQYF

J gene: TRBJ2-7
clone size: -
V gene: TRBV7-9
D gene: TRBD1
CDR3 DNA: TGTGCCAGCAGCTCGACAGGGTTCTACGAGCAGTACTTC
CDR3 protein: CASSSTGFYEQYF

J gene: TRBJ1-3
clone size: -
V gene: TRBV5-1
D gene: -
CDR3 DNA: TGCGCCAGCAGCTTGGATATGGCTTCTGGAAACACCATATATTTT
CDR3 protein: CASSLDMASGNTIYF

J gene: TRBJ1-1
clone size: -
V gene: TRBV4-1
D gene: -
CDR3 DNA: TGCGCCAGCAGCCAAGGGCAGTTGAACACTGAAGCTTTCTTT
CDR3 protein: CASSQGQLNTEAFF

J gene: TRBJ1-3
clone size: -
V gene: TRBV2
D gene: TRBD1
CDR3 DNA: TGTGCCAGCAGGGGACAGTTAACTGGAAACACCATATATTTT
CDR3 protein: CASRGQLTGNTIYF

J gene: TRBJ2-5
clone size: once
V gene: TRBV7-3
D gene: -
CDR3 DNA: TGTGCCAGCAGCCCGGGGGTTCAAGAGACCCAGTACTTC
CDR3 protein: CASSPGVQETQYF

J gene: TRBJ1-2
clone size: few
V gene: TRBV5-1
D gene: TRBD1
CDR3 DNA: TGCGCCAGCAGACCCTTTGGACAGGGATTTAGCTACACCTTC
CDR3 protein: CASRPFGQGFSYTF

J gene: TRBJ2-1
clone size: -
V gene: TRBV5-1
D gene: TRBD2
CDR3 DNA: TGCGCCAGCAGCTTGGCCGGGACTAGGGGTTCAAATGAGCAGTTCTTC
CDR3 protein: CASSLAGTRGSNEQFF

J gene: TRBJ2-7
clone size: -
V gene: TRBV14
D gene: -
CDR3 DNA: TGTGCCAGCAGCCCCCGGGTTTCCTACGAGCAGTACTTC
CDR3 protein: CASSPRVSYEQYF

J gene: TRBJ1-1
clone size: -
V gene: TRBV7-2
D gene: TRBD1
CDR3 DNA: TGTGCCAGCAGCTTAGCCGGGACAGGGGTCTTTTACACTGAAGCTTTCTTT
CDR3 protein: CASSLAGTGVFYTEAFF

J gene: TRBJ1-2
clone size: -
V gene: TRBV6-5
D gene: TRBD1
CDR3 DNA: TGTGCCAGCAGTTACCGTGGACAGGGCGGCTATGGCTACACCTTC
CDR3 protein: CASSYRGQGGYGYTF

J gene: TRBJ2-2
clone size: -
V gene: TRBV11-3
D gene: -
CDR3 DNA: TGTGCCAGCAGTCGGGACGGGGGCACCGGGGAGCTGTTTTTT
CDR3 protein: CASSRDGGTGELFF